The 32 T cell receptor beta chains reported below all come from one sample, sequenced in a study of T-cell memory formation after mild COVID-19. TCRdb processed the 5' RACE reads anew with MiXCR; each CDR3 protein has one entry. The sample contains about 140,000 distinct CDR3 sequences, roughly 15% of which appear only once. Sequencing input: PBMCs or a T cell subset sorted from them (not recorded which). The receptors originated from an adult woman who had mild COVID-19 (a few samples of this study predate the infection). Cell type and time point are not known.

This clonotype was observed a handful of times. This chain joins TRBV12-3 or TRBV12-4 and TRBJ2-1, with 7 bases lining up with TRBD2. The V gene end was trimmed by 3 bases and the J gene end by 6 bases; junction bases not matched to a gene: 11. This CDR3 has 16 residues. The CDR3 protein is CASSFPTGGEGNEQFF. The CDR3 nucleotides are TGTGCCAGCAGTTTCCCTACGGGGGGAGAGGGCAATGAGCAGTTCTTC.

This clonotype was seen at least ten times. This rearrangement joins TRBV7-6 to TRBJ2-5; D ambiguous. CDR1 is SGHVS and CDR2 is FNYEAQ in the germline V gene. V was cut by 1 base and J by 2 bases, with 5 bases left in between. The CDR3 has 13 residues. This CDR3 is CASSLGQQETQYF. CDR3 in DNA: TGTGCCAGCAGCTTAGGGCAGCAAGAGACCCAGTACTTC. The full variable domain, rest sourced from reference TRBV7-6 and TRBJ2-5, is GAGVSQSPRYKVTKRGQDVALRCDPISGHVSLYWYRQALGQGPEFLTYFNYEAQQDKSGLPNDRFSAERPEGSISTLTIQRTEQRDSAMYRCASSLGQQETQYFGPGTRLLVL.

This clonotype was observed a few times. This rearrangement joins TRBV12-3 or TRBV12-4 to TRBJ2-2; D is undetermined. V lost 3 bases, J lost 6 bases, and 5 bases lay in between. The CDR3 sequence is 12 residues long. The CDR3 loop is CASSFIPGELFF. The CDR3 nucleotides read TGTGCCAGCAGTTTCATCCCCGGGGAGCTGTTTTTT.

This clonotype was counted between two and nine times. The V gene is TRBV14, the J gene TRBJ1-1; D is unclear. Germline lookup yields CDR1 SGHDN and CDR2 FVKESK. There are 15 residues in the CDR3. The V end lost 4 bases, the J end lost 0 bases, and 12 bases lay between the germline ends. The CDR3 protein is CASSPLGSMNTEAFF. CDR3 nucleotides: TGTGCCAGCAGCCCCCTGGGCAGCATGAACACTGAAGCTTTCTTT.

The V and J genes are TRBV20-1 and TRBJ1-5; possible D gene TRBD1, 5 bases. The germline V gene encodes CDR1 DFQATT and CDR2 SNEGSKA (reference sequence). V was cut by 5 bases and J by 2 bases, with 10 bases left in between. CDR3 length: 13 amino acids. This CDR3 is CSAGAGGNQPQHF. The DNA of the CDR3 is TGCAGTGCTGGGGCGGGAGGCAATCAGCCCCAGCATTTT.

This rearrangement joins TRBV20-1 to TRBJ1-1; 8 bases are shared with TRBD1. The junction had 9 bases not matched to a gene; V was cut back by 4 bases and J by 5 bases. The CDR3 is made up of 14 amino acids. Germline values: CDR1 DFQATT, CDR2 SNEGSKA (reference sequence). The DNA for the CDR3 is TGCAGTGCTAAGGACAGGGTTGAGGTGACTGAAGCTTTCTTT. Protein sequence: CSAKDRVEVTEAFF.

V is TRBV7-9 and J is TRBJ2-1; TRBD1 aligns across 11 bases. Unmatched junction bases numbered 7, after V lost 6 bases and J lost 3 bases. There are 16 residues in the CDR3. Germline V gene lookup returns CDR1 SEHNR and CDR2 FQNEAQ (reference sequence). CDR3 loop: CASSSAGQGVYNEQFF. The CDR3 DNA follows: TGTGCCAGCAGTTCTGCGGGACAGGGGGTCTACAATGAGCAGTTCTTC.

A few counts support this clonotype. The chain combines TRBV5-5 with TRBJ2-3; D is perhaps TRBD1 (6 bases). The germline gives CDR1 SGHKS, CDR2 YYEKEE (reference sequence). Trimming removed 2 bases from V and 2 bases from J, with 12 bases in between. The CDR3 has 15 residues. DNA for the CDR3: TGTGCCAGCAGCTTAGATGGACAGCTCACAGATACGCAGTATTTT. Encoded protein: CASSLDGQLTDTQYF.

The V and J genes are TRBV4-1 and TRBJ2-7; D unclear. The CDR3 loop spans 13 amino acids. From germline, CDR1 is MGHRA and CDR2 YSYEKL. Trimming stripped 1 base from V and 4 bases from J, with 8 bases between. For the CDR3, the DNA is TGCGCCAGCAGCCAAGGACCCATTTACGAGCAGTACTTC. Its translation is CASSQGPIYEQYF.

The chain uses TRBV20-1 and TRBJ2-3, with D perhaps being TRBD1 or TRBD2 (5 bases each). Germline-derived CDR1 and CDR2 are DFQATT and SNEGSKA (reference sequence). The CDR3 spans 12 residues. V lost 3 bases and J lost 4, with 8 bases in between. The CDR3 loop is CSASRGADTQYF. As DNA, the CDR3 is TGCAGTGCTAGCCGAGGGGCAGATACGCAGTATTTT.

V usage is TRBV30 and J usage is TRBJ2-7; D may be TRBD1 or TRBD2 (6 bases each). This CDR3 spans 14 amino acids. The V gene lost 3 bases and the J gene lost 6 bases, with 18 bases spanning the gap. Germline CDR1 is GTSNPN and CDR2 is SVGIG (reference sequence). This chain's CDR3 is CAWSLIPKGGEQYF. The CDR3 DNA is TGTGCCTGGAGCCTAATACCGAAGGGGGGCGAGCAGTACTTC.

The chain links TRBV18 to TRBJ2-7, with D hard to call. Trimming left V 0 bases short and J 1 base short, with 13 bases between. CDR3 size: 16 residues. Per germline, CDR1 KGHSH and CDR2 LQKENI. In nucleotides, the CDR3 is TGTGCCAGCTCACCACCCGATAGGTCGGATTCCTACGAGCAGTACTTC. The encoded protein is CASSPPDRSDSYEQYF.

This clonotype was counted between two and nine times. The CDR3 region is CASRGAGDVTDTQYF. The CDR3 coding sequence is TGTGCCAGCAGAGGAGCGGGAGATGTGACAGATACGCAGTATTTT. V is TRBV6-5 and J is TRBJ2-3, with TRBD2 matching 8 bases. V gave up 6 bases and J gave up 3 bases; unmatched junction bases: 8. CDR3 length: 15 amino acids. From germline, CDR1 is MNHEY and CDR2 SVGAGI.

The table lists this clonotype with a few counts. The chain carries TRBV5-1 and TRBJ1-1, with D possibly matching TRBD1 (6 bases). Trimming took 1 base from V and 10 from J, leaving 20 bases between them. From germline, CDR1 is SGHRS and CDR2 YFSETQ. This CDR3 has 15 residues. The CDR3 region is CASSLPGRGAGSAFF. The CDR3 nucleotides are TGCGCCAGCAGCTTGCCGGGCAGGGGAGCTGGGTCAGCTTTCTTT.

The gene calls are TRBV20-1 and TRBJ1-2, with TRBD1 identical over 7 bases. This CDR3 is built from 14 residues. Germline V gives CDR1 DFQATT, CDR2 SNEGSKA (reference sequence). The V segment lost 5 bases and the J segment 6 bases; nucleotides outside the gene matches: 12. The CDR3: CSARRQGRPDGYTF. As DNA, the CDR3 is TGCAGTGCTCGTCGACAGGGTAGACCCGATGGCTACACCTTC.

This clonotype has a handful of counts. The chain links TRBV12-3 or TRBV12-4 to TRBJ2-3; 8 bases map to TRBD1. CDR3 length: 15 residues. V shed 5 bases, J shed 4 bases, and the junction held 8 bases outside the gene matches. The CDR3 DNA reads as TGTGCCAGCAGTCCCCCGGACAGGGTGCCAGATACGCAGTATTTT. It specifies CASSPPDRVPDTQYF.

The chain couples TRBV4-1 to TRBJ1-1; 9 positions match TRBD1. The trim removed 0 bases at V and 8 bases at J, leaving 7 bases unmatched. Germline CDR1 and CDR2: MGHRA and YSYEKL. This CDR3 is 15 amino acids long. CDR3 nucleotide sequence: TGCGCCAGCAGCCAAGATTCCCGGACAGGGGCCGAAGCTTTCTTT. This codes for CASSQDSRTGAEAFF.

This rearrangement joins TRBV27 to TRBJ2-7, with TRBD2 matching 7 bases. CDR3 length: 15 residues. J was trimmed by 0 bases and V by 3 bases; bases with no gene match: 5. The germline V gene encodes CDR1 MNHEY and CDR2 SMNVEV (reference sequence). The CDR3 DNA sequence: TGTGCCAGCAGTTTGGAGACTAGCAGCTCCTACGAGCAGTACTTC. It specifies CASSLETSSSYEQYF.

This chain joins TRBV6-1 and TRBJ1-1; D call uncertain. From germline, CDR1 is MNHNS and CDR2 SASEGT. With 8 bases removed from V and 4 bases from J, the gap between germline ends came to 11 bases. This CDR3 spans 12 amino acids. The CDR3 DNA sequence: TGTGCCAGCCCCGGGGTGCGCACTGAAGCTTTCTTT. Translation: CASPGVRTEAFF.

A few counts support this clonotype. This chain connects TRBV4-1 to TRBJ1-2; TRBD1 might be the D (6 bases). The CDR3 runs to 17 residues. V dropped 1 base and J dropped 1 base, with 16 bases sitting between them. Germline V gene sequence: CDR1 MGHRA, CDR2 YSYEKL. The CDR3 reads CASSQGTGNNHNYGYTF. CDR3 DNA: TGCGCCAGCAGCCAAGGAACAGGGAATAACCATAACTATGGCTACACCTTC.

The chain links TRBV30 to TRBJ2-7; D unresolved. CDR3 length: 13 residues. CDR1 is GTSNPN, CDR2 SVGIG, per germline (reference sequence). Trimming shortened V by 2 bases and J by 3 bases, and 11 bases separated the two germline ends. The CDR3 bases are TGTGCCTGGAGTATCAGACTGGACTACGAGCAGTACTTC. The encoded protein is CAWSIRLDYEQYF. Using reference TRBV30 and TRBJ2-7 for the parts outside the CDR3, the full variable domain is SQTIHQWPATLVQPVGSPLSLECTVEGTSNPNLYWYRQAAGRGLQLLFYSVGIGQISSEVPQNLSASRPQDRQFILSSKKLLLSDSGFYLCAWSIRLDYEQYFGPGTRLTVT.

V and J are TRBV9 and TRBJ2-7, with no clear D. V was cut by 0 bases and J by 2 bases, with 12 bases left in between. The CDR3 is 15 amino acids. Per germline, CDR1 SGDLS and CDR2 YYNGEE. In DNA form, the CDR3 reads TGTGCCAGCAGCGTAGGGCCCCACGAGACCTACGAGCAGTACTTC. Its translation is CASSVGPHETYEQYF.

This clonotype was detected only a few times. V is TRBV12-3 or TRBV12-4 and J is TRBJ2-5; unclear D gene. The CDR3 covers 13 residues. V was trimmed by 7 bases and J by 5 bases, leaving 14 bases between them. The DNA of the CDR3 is TGTGCCAGCAAGTCCTCTCGGCTGGAGACCCAGTACTTC. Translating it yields CASKSSRLETQYF.

The CDR3 region has the DNA TGTGCCAGCACCCATATAAGGGGTGGCTACAATGAGCAGTTCTTC. Amino acids: CASTHIRGGYNEQFF. The V call is TRBV14, the J call TRBJ2-1, with a tentative D call TRBD1 (5 bases). In germline, CDR1 is SGHDN, CDR2 FVKESK. V lost 7 bases and J 3 bases, leaving 16 bases between the germline ends. The CDR3 consists of 15 residues.

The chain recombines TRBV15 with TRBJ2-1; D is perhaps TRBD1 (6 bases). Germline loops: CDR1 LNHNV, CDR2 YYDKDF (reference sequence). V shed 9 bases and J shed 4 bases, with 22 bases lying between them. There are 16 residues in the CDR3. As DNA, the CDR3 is TGTGCCACTACCCCGCCCACAGGGACGGAATACAATGAGCAGTTCTTC. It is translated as CATTPPTGTEYNEQFF.

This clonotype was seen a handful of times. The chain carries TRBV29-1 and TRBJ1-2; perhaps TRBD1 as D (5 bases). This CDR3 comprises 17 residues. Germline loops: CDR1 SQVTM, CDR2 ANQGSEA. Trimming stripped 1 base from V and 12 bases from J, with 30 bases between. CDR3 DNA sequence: TGCAGCGTTGAAGTGGGGGTTGCGAGGGTTCTTCCTATGGGCGACACCTTC. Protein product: CSVEVGVARVLPMGDTF.

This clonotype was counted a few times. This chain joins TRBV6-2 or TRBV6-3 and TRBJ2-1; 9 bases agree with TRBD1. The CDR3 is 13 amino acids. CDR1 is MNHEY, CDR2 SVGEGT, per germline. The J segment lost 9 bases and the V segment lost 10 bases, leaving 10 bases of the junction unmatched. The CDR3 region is CATWGQGTGEQFF. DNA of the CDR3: TGTGCCACCTGGGGACAGGGTACCGGTGAGCAGTTCTTC.

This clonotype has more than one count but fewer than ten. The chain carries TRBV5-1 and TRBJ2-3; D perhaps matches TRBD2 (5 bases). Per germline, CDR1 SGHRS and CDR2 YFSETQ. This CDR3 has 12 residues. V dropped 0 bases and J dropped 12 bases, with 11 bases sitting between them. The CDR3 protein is CASSLGEGAQYF. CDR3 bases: TGCGCCAGCAGCTTGGGAGAGGGTGCCCAGTATTTT.

This CDR3 reads CATSDLKGQGLNEQFF. The CDR3 DNA sequence: TGTGCCACCAGTGATTTGAAGGGACAGGGTCTCAATGAGCAGTTCTTC. V is TRBV24-1 and J is TRBJ2-1, with 9 bases identical to TRBD1. V was clipped by 0 bases and J by 6 bases; unmatched bases: 5. The CDR3 extends over 16 amino acids. Germline CDR1 and CDR2: KGHDR and SFDVKD.

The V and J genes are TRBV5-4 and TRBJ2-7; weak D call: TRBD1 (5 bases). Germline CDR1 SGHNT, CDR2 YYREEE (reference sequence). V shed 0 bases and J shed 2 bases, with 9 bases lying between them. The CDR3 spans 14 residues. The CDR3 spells CASSLGQPPYEQYF. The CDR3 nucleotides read TGTGCCAGCAGCTTGGGACAGCCTCCCTACGAGCAGTACTTC. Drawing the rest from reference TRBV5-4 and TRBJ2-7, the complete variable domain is ETGVTQSPTHLIKTRGQQVTLRCSSQSGHNTVSWYQQALGQGPQFIFQYYREEENGRGNFPPRFSGLQFPNYSSELNVNALELDDSALYLCASSLGQPPYEQYFGPGTRLTVT.

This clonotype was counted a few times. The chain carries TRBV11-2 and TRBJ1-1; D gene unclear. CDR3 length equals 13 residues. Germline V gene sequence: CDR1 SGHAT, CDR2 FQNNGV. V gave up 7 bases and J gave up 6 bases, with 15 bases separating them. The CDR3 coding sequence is TGTGCCAGCACCCCAATCTCTAGGTCTGAAGCTTTCTTT. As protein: CASTPISRSEAFF.

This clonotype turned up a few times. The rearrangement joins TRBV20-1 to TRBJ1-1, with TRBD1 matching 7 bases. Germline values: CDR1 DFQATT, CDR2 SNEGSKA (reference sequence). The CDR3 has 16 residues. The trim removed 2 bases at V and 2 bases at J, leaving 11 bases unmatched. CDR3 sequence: CSARHTGRTGNTEAFF. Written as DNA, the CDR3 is TGCAGTGCTAGACACACTGGCAGGACAGGAAACACTGAAGCTTTCTTT.